This TCR beta chain was recovered during a study of metastatic and nonmetastatic thyroid tumors. TCRdb recomputed clones from the PCR reads via MiXCR. The table lists about 24,000 clones, 19% of them singletons, with about 4.6% in the top ten. The CDR3 covers 16 residues. Germline V gene lookup returns CDR1 ENHRY and CDR2 SYGVKD. Patients were all untreated before their thyroid surgery. This clone came up a few times. Mismatch with germline at one junction end may stem from a read error. This sequence joins TRBV10-3 and TRBJ2-2; no firm D call. Sequencing was carried out using blood. The clonotype comes from a male donor with papillary thyroid cancer or a benign thyroid nodule (not recorded which). Some clones in this sample may be carry-over from other donors' samples. Here the CDR3 DNA reads TGTGCCATCCTGGACGCCCTACCCCCTTACACCGGGCAGCTGTTTTTT. Protein product: CAILDALPPYTGQLFF.